This paragraph reports one T cell receptor beta chain. Antigen unknown. Compared with germline, one end of the junction differs, possibly owing to a read error. These data are taken from a study of cytomegalovirus exposure and HLA in healthy donors. Study summary: Early released data comprised approximately 85 million unique TCRs from HLA-typed donors.

Study findings and constraints: It was around 160 TCR beta chains that were listed as cytomegalovirus-associated. The authors excluded some V segments, including TRBV6-2 and TRBV6-3, as indistinguishable. In a later analysis, HLA-C alleles had the fewest associated TCRs, DRB1 alleles the most.

Amplification used 60 Vbeta primers and 13 Jbeta primers. TCRdb's copy holds only in-frame clones and misses some; the assay was immunoSEQ multiplex PCR. Of approximately 160,000 clones detected, 60% to 80% appear once; the ten largest clones hold 4.9%. Germline CDR1 MNHEY, CDR2 SMNVEV (reference sequence). The CDR3 runs 13 residues. Sequences were obtained from PBMCs. This receptor was obtained from a male donor in good health and CMV-seronegative. The rearrangement links TRBV27 to TRBJ1-1, with D maybe TRBD1 (5 bases). The CDR3 loop is CVSSLSERGLLGF. CDR3 in DNA: TGTGTCAGCAGTTTAAGCGAAAGGGGCCTGCTGGGATTT.